This T cell receptor (beta chain) was sequenced in a study of PD-1 blockade in mismatch repair-deficient tumors. Study-wide context: All were previously treated, progressing patients with approximately 11 mismatch repair-deficient cancer types. General study findings and limits: Rapid post-treatment expansion, then contraction, generally preceding radiologic response, marked tumor-resident clones.

Sequencing used immunoSEQ multiplex PCR; TCRdb keeps in-frame clones, though not all of them. This table holds roughly 120,000 clones, about 74% found once. Every patient had mismatch repair deficiency by PCR or immunohistochemistry. Germline CDR1 GTSNPN, CDR2 SVGIG (reference sequence). This CDR3 comprises 13 residues. V gave up 2 bases and J gave up 4 bases, with 9 bases separating them. Points on this clone: The antigen remains undetermined.

This specimen consisted of peripheral blood, obtained roughly 60 weeks after starting pembrolizumab. The TCR comes from an adult with mismatch repair-deficient cancer. This chain links TRBV30 with TRBJ2-1, with a tentative D call TRBD2 (5 bases). The CDR3 coding sequence is TGTGCCTGGAGTCGGGAATGGTACAATGAGCAGTTCTTC. Encoded protein: CAWSREWYNEQFF. Full variable domain (missing parts from reference TRBV30 and TRBJ2-1): SQTIHQWPATLVQPVGSPLSLECTVEGTSNPNLYWYRQAAGRGLQLLFYSVGIGQISSEVPQNLSASRPQDRQFILSSKKLLLSDSGFYLCAWSREWYNEQFFGPGTRLTVL.